This TCR beta chain was retrieved from a study of blood T cell repertoires in COVID-19. At the level of the study: Samples representing acute and convalescent COVID-19 were sourced from the United States, Italy and Spain. PBMCs, B-cell-depleted T cells, or T cells provided the cDNA or gDNA that made up the material.

Germline assignment: CDR1 SQVTM and CDR2 ANQGSEA. V was shortened by 3 bases and J by 2 bases, with 12 bases between the two germline ends. The length of the CDR3 is 14 residues. The age range of participants was 18 to 89 years, with residence in about two dozen US areas. In the source study's methods: Amplified reference gene primers provided the basis for estimating nucleated cell counts. The protocol was immunoSEQ multiplex PCR, while the TCRdb copy is restricted to in-frame clones and leaves out a portion. V, J and clone size reflect that table, while D and trimming were determined from the DNA. This table has around 250,000 clones, around 93% appearing once.

The sequencing sample was made of PBMCs or T cells enriched from blood (not recorded which). The chain is built from TRBV29-1 and TRBJ2-3, with D possibly being TRBD1 (6 bases). The clonotype originates from a middle-aged man who had been exposed to COVID-19. The DNA of the CDR3 is TGCAGCGTTGAGCAACAGGGTACCACAGATACGCAGTATTTT. Its protein product is CSVEQQGTTDTQYF.